The clone carrying this T cell receptor (beta chain) was seen only a few times. The antigen is not known. A universal primer site was incorporated via template switching, and the cDNA contained unique molecular identifiers. Via MiXCR, TCRdb re-called the 5' RACE reads, giving one row per CDR3 protein. The table lists 350,000 or so distinct CDR3 sequences, roughly 9% of them singletons. This sample stems from a study of identical twins. Study findings and constraints: Memory repertoires showed no such pattern, whereas abundant cord blood beta clonotypes carried fewer insertions. Those out-of-frame alpha sequences shared by twins showed an excess of low generation probability. The models systematically underestimated how much out-of-frame TCR alpha was shared in monozygotic twins.

V was trimmed by 3 bases and J by 9 bases, leaving 15 bases between them. The CDR3 is made up of 14 amino acids. The clonotype comes from a woman aged 50 to 65 in good health. The material sequenced was naive T cells sorted from blood. The chain is built from TRBV12-3 or TRBV12-4 and TRBJ2-1, with D possibly TRBD1 on 5 matching bases. The CDR3 is CASSLGLEGREQFF. The CDR3 DNA sequence: TGTGCCAGCAGTTTGGGGCTAGAAGGACGTGAGCAGTTCTTC.